Listed below are T cell receptor beta chains from one sample, sequenced in a study of T-cell memory formation after mild COVID-19. TCRdb processed the 5' RACE reads anew with MiXCR; each CDR3 protein has one entry. The table shows 380,000 or so distinct CDR3 sequences, with approximately 14% occurring only once. What was sequenced was PBMCs or a T cell subset sorted from them (not recorded which). The source of these receptors is a man between 18 and 29 years old who had mild COVID-19 (a few samples of this study predate the infection). Cell type and time point are not known. Both conserved end residues are part of each CDR3. The order of the fields is J gene, V gene, clone size, D gene, CDR3 DNA, CDR3 protein. A D gene is named only where the DNA matches it firmly. Where a row states a size, it is once, few, many or the class of an expanded clone; other rows omit it.

J gene: TRBJ2-3; V gene: TRBV7-3; clone size: many; D gene: .; CDR3 DNA: TGTGCCAGCAGCCCAGGGGCGGGGATAGATACGCAGTATTTT; CDR3 protein: CASSPGAGIDTQYF
J gene: TRBJ1-3; V gene: TRBV3-1; clone size: many; D gene: .; CDR3 DNA: TGTGCCAGCAGTCGACAGTCTGGAAACACCATATATTTT; CDR3 protein: CASSRQSGNTIYF
J gene: TRBJ2-1; V gene: TRBV24-1; clone size: .; D gene: .; CDR3 DNA: TGTGCCACCAGTGATTTTTATAGGGCAGGGAATGAGCAGTTCTTC; CDR3 protein: CATSDFYRAGNEQFF
J gene: TRBJ1-1; V gene: TRBV29-1; clone size: .; D gene: .; CDR3 DNA: TGCAGCGTTGAGACCAGGCCGAACACTGAAGCTTTCTTT; CDR3 protein: CSVETRPNTEAFF
J gene: TRBJ2-2; V gene: TRBV5-1; clone size: .; D gene: .; CDR3 DNA: TGCGCCAGCAGCTACGACCCGGCAGTGAACACCGGGGAGCTGTTTTTT; CDR3 protein: CASSYDPAVNTGELFF
J gene: TRBJ1-5; V gene: TRBV2; clone size: few; D gene: .; CDR3 DNA: TGTGCCAGCAGGGCGGACCAGGGTCCTCAGCCCCAGCATTTT; CDR3 protein: CASRADQGPQPQHF
J gene: TRBJ1-3; V gene: TRBV4-1; clone size: few; D gene: .; CDR3 DNA: TGCGCCAGCAGCCTCGGCCGGGGCAGGGGTCTTTCTAGCTCTGGAAACACCATATATTTT; CDR3 protein: CASSLGRGRGLSSSGNTIYF
J gene: TRBJ2-5; V gene: TRBV27; clone size: many; D gene: TRBD2; CDR3 DNA: TGTGCCAGCAGTCCGGGGGCGGGGGGAAACGGAGAGACCCAGTACTTC; CDR3 protein: CASSPGAGGNGETQYF
J gene: TRBJ1-1; V gene: TRBV29-1; clone size: few; D gene: TRBD1; CDR3 DNA: TGCAGCGTAAGAGGACAGGAGAACACTGAAGCTTTCTTT; CDR3 protein: CSVRGQENTEAFF
J gene: TRBJ2-5; V gene: TRBV6-5; clone size: few; D gene: .; CDR3 DNA: TGTGCCAGCAGCCTACACCTAGCGAGTGAGACCCAGTACTTC; CDR3 protein: CASSLHLASETQYF
J gene: TRBJ1-4; V gene: TRBV7-9; clone size: .; D gene: .; CDR3 DNA: TGTGCCAGCAGCCCGAGGACAGCGCTTAATGAAAAACTGTTTTTT; CDR3 protein: CASSPRTALNEKLFF
J gene: TRBJ1-5; V gene: TRBV12-5; clone size: few; D gene: .; CDR3 DNA: TGTGCTAGTGCTAACTCACATCAGGGTGGCGTCAATCAGCCCCAGCATTTT; CDR3 protein: CASANSHQGGVNQPQHF
J gene: TRBJ1-3; V gene: TRBV6-6; clone size: few; D gene: .; CDR3 DNA: TGTGCCAGCCTCGAAGACCCCTCTGGAAACACCATATATTTT; CDR3 protein: CASLEDPSGNTIYF
J gene: TRBJ2-5; V gene: TRBV2; clone size: .; D gene: TRBD2; CDR3 DNA: TGTGCCAGCCTCTCTGGACTAGCGTCGAAAGAGACCCAGTACTTC; CDR3 protein: CASLSGLASKETQYF
J gene: TRBJ2-7; V gene: TRBV6-2/TRBV6-3; clone size: .; D gene: .; CDR3 DNA: TGTGCCAGCAGTTACTCGGCTCCCTCCTACGAGCAGTACTTC; CDR3 protein: CASSYSAPSYEQYF